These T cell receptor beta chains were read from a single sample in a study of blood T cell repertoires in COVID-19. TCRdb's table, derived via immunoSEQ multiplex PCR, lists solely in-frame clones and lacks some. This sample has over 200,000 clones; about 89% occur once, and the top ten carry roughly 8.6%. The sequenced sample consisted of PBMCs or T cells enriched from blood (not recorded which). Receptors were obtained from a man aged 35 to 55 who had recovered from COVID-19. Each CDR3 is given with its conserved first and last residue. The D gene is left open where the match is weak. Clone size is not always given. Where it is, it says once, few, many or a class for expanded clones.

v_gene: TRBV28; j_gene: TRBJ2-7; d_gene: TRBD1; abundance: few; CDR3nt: TGTGCCAGCAGCGAACGACAGGGGGGTATCTACGAGCAGTACTTC; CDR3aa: CASSERQGGIYEQYF
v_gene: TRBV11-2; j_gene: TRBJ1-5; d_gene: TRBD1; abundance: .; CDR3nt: TGTGCCAGCAGCTTGGGGACAGGAGGGTATAGCAATCAGCCCCAGCATTTT; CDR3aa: CASSLGTGGYSNQPQHF
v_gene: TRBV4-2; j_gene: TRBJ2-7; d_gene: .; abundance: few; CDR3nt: TGTGCCAGCAGCAAGACGGGACGGGAGCCTGGCGAGCAGTACTTC; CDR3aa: CASSKTGREPGEQYF
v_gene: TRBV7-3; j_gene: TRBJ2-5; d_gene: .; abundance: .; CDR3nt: TGTGCCAGCAGCTTAAGTCGTGAGGAGACCCAGTACTTC; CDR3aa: CASSLSREETQYF
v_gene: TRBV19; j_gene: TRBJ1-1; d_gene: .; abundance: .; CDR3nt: TGTGCCAGTAGTAACCCCATGGCTAACACTGAAGCTTTCTTT; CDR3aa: CASSNPMANTEAFF
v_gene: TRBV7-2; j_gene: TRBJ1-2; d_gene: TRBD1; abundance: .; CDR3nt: TGTGCCAGCAGCCCTCGAACTGCGGGACAGGGGAACTATGGCTACACCTTC; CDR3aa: CASSPRTAGQGNYGYTF
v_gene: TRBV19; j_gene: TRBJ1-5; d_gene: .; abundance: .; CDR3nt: TGTGCCAGTAGTAGTCAGGGAAATCAGCCCCAGCATTTT; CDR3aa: CASSSQGNQPQHF
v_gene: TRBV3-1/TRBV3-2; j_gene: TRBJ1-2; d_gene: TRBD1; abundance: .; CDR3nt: TGTGCCAGCAGCAGACAGGGGTACGGCTACACCTTC; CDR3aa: CASSRQGYGYTF
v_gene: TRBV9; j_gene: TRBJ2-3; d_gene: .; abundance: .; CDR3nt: TGTGCCAGCAGCACACCAGGGACTAGCACAGATACGCAGTATTTT; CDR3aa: CASSTPGTSTDTQYF
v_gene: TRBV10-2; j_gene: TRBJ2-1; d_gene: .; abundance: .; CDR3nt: TGCGCCAGCAGTGAGCGAGGGGCGGGGGCGGCCTACAATGAGCAGTTCTTC; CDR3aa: CASSERGAGAAYNEQFF
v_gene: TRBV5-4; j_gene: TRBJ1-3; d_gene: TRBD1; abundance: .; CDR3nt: TGTGCCAGCAGCCTTGGGACAGCGGCTGGAAACACCATATATTTT; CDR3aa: CASSLGTAAGNTIYF
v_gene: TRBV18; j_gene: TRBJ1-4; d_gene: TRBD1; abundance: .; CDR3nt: TGTGCCAGCTCACCGACAGGGACCAATGAAAAACTGTTTTTT; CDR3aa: CASSPTGTNEKLFF
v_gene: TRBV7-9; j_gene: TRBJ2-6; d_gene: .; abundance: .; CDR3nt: TGTGCCAGCAGCTTAGGTCTAGCTGGGGCCAACGTCCTGACTTTC; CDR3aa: CASSLGLAGANVLTF
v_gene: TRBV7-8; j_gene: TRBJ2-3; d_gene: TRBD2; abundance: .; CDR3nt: TGTGCCAGCAGCTTAAACGGACTAGCGGGGGACACAGATACGCAGTATTTT; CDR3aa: CASSLNGLAGDTDTQYF
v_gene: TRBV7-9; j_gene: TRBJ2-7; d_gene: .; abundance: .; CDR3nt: TGTGCCAGCAGACAAACAGGAGTAAGATACTTC; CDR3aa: CASRQTGVRYF
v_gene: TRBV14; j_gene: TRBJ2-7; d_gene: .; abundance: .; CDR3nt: TGTGCCAGCAGCCAAGGTAACACAGGGTTTTACGAGCAGTACTTC; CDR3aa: CASSQGNTGFYEQYF
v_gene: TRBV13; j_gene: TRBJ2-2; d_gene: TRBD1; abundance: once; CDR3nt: TGTGCCAGCAGCCCTTCGACAGGGGCTTACACCGGGGAGCTGTTTTTT; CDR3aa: CASSPSTGAYTGELFF
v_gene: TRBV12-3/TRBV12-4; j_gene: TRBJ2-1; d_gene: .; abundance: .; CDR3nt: TGTGCCAGCAGCATTTACCGGAATGAGCAGTTCTTC; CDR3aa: CASSIYRNEQFF
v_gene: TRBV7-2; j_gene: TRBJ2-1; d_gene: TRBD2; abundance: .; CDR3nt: TGTGCCAGCAGCTTAGGGGCGGGGGTCGGGGCGAATGAGCAGTTCTTC; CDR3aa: CASSLGAGVGANEQFF
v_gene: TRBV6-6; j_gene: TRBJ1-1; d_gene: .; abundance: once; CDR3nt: TGTGCCAGCAGTTCGTACACTGAAGCTTTCTTT; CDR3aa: CASSSYTEAFF
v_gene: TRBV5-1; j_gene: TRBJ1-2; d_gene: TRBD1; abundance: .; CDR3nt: TGCGCCAGCAGTACAGGGGAGCCCTATGGCTACACCTTC; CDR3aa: CASSTGEPYGYTF
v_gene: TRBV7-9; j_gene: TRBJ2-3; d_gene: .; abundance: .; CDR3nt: TGTGCCAGCAGTCACACAGATACGCAGTATTTT; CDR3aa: CASSHTDTQYF
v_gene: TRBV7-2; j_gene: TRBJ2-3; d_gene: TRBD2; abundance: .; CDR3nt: TGTGCCAGCAGCTCATTAGCGGGAGGTTCAGATACGCAGTATTTT; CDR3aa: CASSSLAGGSDTQYF
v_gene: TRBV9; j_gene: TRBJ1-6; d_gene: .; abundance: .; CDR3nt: TGTGCCAGCAGCCCCCGGGACATTTCACCCCTCCACTTT; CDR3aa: CASSPRDISPLHF
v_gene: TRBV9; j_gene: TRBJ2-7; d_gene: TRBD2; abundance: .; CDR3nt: TGTGCCAGCAGCGAGGGACTAGCGGCCTACGAGCAGTACTTC; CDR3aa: CASSEGLAAYEQYF
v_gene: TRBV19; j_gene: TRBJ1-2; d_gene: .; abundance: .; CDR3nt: TGTGCCAGTAGTATCCGGTATGGCTACACCTTC; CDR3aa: CASSIRYGYTF
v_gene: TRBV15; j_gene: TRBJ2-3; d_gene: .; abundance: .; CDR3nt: TGTGCCACCAGCAGAGATTATGCGGGAACCGGCACAGATACGCAGTATTTT; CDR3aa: CATSRDYAGTGTDTQYF
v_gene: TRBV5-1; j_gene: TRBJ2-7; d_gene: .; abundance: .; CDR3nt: TGCGCCAGCAGCGGAGGAGGGGGCAGTAAATCCTACGAGCAGTACTTC; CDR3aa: CASSGGGGSKSYEQYF
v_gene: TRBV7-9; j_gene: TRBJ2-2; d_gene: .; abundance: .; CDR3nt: TGTGCCAGCAGCTTAGCGGTGTCAGGTACCGGGGAGCTGTTTTTT; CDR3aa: CASSLAVSGTGELFF
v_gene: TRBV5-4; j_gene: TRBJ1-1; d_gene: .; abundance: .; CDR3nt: TGTGCCAGCAGCGGGGGGGGATCCGAAGCTTTCTTT; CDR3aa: CASSGGGSEAFF
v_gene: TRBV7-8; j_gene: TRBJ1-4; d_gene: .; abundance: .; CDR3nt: TGTGCCAGCAGCTTCGGACAGACAACTAATGAAAAACTGTTTTTT; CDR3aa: CASSFGQTTNEKLFF
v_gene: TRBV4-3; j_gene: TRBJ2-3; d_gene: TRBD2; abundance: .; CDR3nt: TGCGCCAGCAGCCAAGATGGGACTAGCAGCACAGATACGCAGTATTTT; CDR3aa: CASSQDGTSSTDTQYF
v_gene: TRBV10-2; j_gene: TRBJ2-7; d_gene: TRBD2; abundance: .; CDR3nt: TGCGCCAGTACTAGCGGGTACTCCTACGAGCAGTACTTC; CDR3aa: CASTSGYSYEQYF
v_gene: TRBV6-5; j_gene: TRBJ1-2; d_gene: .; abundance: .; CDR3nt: TGTGCCAGCAGCCCCAGGGTAGGGAATTTGCGCGGCTACACCTTC; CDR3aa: CASSPRVGNLRGYTF
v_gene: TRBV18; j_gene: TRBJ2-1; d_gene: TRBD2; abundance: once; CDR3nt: TGTGCCAGCTCACGTTCGGCGGGGGGGCTTGTTGAGCAGTTCTTC; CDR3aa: CASSRSAGGLVEQFF
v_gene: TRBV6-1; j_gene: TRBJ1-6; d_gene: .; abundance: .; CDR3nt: TGTGCCAGCAGTGAACGGGACCGGGACACACCCCTCCACTTT; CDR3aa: CASSERDRDTPLHF
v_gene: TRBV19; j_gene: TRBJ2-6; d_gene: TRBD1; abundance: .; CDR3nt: TGTGCCAGTAGTTCAGCCGGGACAGGGCTTTTGGGACCCAACGTCCTGACTTTC; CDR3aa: CASSSAGTGLLGPNVLTF
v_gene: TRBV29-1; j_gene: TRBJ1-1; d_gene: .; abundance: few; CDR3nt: TGCAGCGTGGACACAGGGTTCACTGAAGCTTTCTTT; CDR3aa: CSVDTGFTEAFF
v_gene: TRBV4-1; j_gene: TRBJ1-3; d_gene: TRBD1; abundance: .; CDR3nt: TGCGCCAGCAGCCAAGATCTCGGACAGGGAGGCCCCCGAAACACCATATATTTT; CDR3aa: CASSQDLGQGGPRNTIYF
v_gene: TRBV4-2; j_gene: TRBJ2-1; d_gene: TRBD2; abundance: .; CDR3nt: TGTGCCAGCAGCCAAGGACTGGTGAGGACTAGCTCCTACAATGAGCAGTTCTTC; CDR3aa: CASSQGLVRTSSYNEQFF
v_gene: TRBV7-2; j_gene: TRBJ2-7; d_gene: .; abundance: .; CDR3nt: TGTGCCAGCAGCTTAAACTTCAGGGGTTATTACGAGCAGTACTTC; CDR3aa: CASSLNFRGYYEQYF
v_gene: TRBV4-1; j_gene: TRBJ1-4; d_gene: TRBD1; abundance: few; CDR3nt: TGCGCCAGCAGCTTCGACAGGGACGAAAAACTGTTTTTT; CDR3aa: CASSFDRDEKLFF
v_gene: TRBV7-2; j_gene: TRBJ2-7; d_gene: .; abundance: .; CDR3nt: TGTGCCAGCAGCTTAGGACGGAGCTACGAGCAGTACTTC; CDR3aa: CASSLGRSYEQYF
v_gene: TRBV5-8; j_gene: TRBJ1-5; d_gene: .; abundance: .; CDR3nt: TGTGCCAGCAGCCGAGACAGGACGGGTCAGCCCCAGCATTTT; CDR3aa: CASSRDRTGQPQHF
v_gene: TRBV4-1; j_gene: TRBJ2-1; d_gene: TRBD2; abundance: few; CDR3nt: TGCGCCAGCAGCCAAGGAGGTCTCCTAGCGGGTCTCTCCTACAATGAGCAGTTCTTC; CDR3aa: CASSQGGLLAGLSYNEQFF
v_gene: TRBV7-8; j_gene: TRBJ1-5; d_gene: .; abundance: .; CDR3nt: TGTGCCAGCAGCTTAGGCAGGAATAGCAATCAGCCCCAGCATTTT; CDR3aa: CASSLGRNSNQPQHF
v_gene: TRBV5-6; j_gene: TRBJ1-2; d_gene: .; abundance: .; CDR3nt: TGTGCCAGCAGCTCGACAGAGACAGGAAACTATGGCTACACCTTC; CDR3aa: CASSSTETGNYGYTF
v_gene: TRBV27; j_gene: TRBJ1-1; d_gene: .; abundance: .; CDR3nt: TGTGCCAGCAGTTTATCGAGCAGGGGCACTGAAGCTTTCTTT; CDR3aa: CASSLSSRGTEAFF
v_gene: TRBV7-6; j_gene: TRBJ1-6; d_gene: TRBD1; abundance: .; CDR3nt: TGTGCCAGCAGCCCCGTTTGGGGACAGGGGGTGTCACCCCTCCACTTT; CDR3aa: CASSPVWGQGVSPLHF
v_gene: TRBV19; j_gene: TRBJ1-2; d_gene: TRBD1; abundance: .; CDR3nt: TGTGCCAGTAGTATCCCAGGGGGCGCTGGCTATGGCTACACCTTC; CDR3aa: CASSIPGGAGYGYTF
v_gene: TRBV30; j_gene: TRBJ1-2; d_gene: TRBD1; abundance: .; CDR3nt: TGTGCCTGTCTCCGGGACAGGGAAGTTTTTGACTATGGCTACACCTTC; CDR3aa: CACLRDREVFDYGYTF
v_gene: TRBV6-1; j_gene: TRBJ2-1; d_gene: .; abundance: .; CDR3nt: TGTGCCAGCAGTGAAGTGCGTAGCTCCTACAATGAGCAGTTCTTC; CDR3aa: CASSEVRSSYNEQFF
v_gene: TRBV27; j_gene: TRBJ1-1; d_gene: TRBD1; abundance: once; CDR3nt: TGTGCCAGCAGTTTATCGACAGGGGCTGAAGCTTTCTTT; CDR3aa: CASSLSTGAEAFF
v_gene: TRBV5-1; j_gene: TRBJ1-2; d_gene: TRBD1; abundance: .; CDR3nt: TGCGCCAGCAGCCAGGCGTCCTACAGGGGGCGAGGAGGCTACACCTTC; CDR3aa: CASSQASYRGRGGYTF
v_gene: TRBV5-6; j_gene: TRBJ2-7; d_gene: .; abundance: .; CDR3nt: TGTGCCAGCAGCTTGGCCTGGGGGGATAGTAGCGTCTACGAGCAGTACTTC; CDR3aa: CASSLAWGDSSVYEQYF
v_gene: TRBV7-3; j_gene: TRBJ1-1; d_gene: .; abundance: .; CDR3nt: TGTGCCAGCAGCTTAACTGAGGGCAGCACTGAAGCTTTCTTT; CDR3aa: CASSLTEGSTEAFF
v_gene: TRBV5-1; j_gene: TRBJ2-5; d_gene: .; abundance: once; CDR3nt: TGCGCCCCCACCCCGGTCCCTGGAGGAGAGACCCAGTACTTC; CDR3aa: CAPTPVPGGETQYF